This TCR beta chain originates from a study of shared clonotypes between healthy human individuals. Study summary: Three plates were used per donor for CD4 naive, three for CD4 memory, two for CD8 naive and one for CD8 memory.

General observations from the study: Against clonotypes common to all four donors, non-shared ones had lower generation probabilities.

Turning to this clone: The antigen remains unidentified.

Genomic DNA per cell subset filled all wells of several immunoSEQ plates. Libraries were prepared by immunoSEQ multiplex PCR; TCRdb keeps only in-frame clonotypes and omits some of them. The sample carries over 400,000 clones, around 95% recorded once. Donors comprised healthy HIV-negative adults lacking recent acute infections or vaccinations. The J segment lost 0 bases and the V segment lost 5 bases, leaving 12 bases of the junction unmatched. Germline CDR1 and CDR2: KGHSH and LQKENI. This CDR3 is built from 18 residues. The sequence derives from a woman under 40 in good health. Sequencing was performed on naive CD4+ T cells sorted from blood. Subset in this sample: CD45RA+ positively selected. The chain recombines TRBV18 with TRBJ1-1, with 10 bases lining up with TRBD1. CDR3 sequence (DNA): TGTGCCAGCTCAGCACGGACAGGGGGGACCAATATGAACACTGAAGCTTTCTTT. This gives the protein CASSARTGGTNMNTEAFF.